Shown below are 11 T cell receptor beta chains from a single sample sequenced in a study of CD8+ T cells in alopecia areata. In each case, RNA was isolated and then reverse transcribed into cDNA as the sequencing template. TCRdb's table, derived via immunoSEQ multiplex PCR, lists solely in-frame clones and lacks some. The profile shows a few hundred thousand clones, 50% to 70% of them singletons. Described treatment: oral pan-JAK inhibitor, 5-10 mg twice daily. The specimen was CD4+ T cells sorted from blood, collected at week 4, from a patient treated with tofacitinib. Receptor source: a human donor with alopecia areata.

The chain recombines TRBV7-9 with TRBJ1-1; a weak D match, TRBD1 (5 bases). This CDR3 comprises 13 residues. Deletions cut 6 bases from V and 1 base from J, with 9 bases between. Germline CDR1 and CDR2: SEHNR and FQNEAQ (reference sequence). DNA of the CDR3: TGTGCCAGCAGGAGACAGAAGAACACTGAAGCTTTCTTT. This encodes CASRRQKNTEAFF.

This clone was observed a handful of times. The rearrangement links TRBV29-1 to TRBJ2-7; no clear D. Per germline, CDR1 SQVTM and CDR2 ANQGSEA. V shed 6 bases and J shed 2 bases, with 11 bases lying between them. The CDR3 is made up of 12 amino acids. In DNA form, the CDR3 reads TGCAGCGTCGGAGTAAGTGCCTACGAGCAGTACTTC. Its translation is CSVGVSAYEQYF.

The rearrangement joins TRBV9 to TRBJ1-1; no definite D call. The V gene lost 6 bases and the J gene lost 0 bases, with 12 bases spanning the gap. The germline gives CDR1 SGDLS, CDR2 YYNGEE. This CDR3 region has 14 residues. CDR3 coding DNA: TGTGCCAGCACCCCCGTGGTCATGAACACTGAAGCTTTCTTT. Translated: CASTPVVMNTEAFF.

In DNA, the CDR3 is TGTGCCAGCAGCTTGGACAGGGGTGAAAAACTGTTTTTT. It yields the protein CASSLDRGEKLFF. This chain uses TRBV7-8 with TRBJ1-4; 9 positions agree with TRBD1. Germline CDR1 and CDR2: SGHVS and FQNEAQ. The CDR3 runs 13 residues. V was pared by 3 bases and J by 7 bases, with 0 bases of the junction left unmatched.

The V gene is TRBV30, the J gene TRBJ1-2, with unresolved D. Germline V gene lookup returns CDR1 GTSNPN and CDR2 SVGIG (reference sequence). Between the trimmed V and J ends, which lost 3 bases and 5 bases, there was a span of 13 bases. The CDR3 runs 13 residues. CDR3 coding DNA: TGTGCCTGGAGGTTTGGGCAGACGTATGGCTACACCTTC. Its protein product is CAWRFGQTYGYTF.

V usage is TRBV5-1 and J usage is TRBJ1-1; 9 nucleotides agree with TRBD1. The CDR3 runs 14 residues. V lost 4 bases, J lost 2 bases, and 3 bases stayed unmatched. The germline CDR1 and CDR2 sequences are SGHRS and YFSETQ. The DNA of the CDR3 is TGCGCCAGCAGCCCACAGGGGGCCAACACTGAAGCTTTCTTT. Its translation: CASSPQGANTEAFF.

This CDR3 reads CASSTLTTGAKNIQYF. In nucleotides, the CDR3 is TGTGCCAGTAGTACCCTCACGACGGGGGCCAAAAACATTCAGTACTTC. This sequence joins TRBV19 and TRBJ2-4, with D perhaps TRBD2 (5 bases). CDR1 LNHDA and CDR2 SQIVND come from the germline V gene (reference sequence). The CDR3 totals 16 residues. V was shortened by 4 bases and J by 1 base, with 14 bases between the two germline ends. The whole variable domain, remainder taken from reference TRBV19 and TRBJ2-4, is DGGITQSPKYLFRKEGQNVTLSCEQNLNHDAMYWYRQDPGQGLRLIYYSQIVNDFQKGDIAEGYSVSREKKESFPLTVTSAQKNPTAFYLCASSTLTTGAKNIQYFGAGTRLSVL.

This sequence joins TRBV9 and TRBJ1-1; no reliable D call. The CDR3 is 13 amino acids. Germline V gives CDR1 SGDLS, CDR2 YYNGEE. V was pared by 0 bases and J by 2 bases, with 5 bases between. The CDR3 DNA is TGTGCCAGCAGCGTAGGGCACAACACTGAAGCTTTCTTT. Protein sequence: CASSVGHNTEAFF. The variable domain in full, with the rest retrieved from reference TRBV9 and TRBJ1-1, is DSGVTQTPKHLITATGQRVTLRCSPRSGDLSVYWYQQSLDQGLQFLIQYYNGEERAKGNILERFSAQQFPDLHSELNLSSLELGDSALYFCASSVGHNTEAFFGQGTRLTVV.

V gene TRBV2 combines with J gene TRBJ2-7, with D hard to call. Trimming shortened V by 2 bases and J by 0 bases, and 11 bases separated the two germline ends. Germline lookup yields CDR1 SNHLY and CDR2 FYNNEI. This CDR3 comprises 15 residues. CDR3 bases: TGTGCCAGCAGTGAACTGGGCCTGAGCTCCTACGAGCAGTACTTC. It encodes CASSELGLSSYEQYF.

The DNA of the CDR3 is TGCAGCGTTGTTACCGGGGACAGAAGACACAATGAGCAGTTCTTC. Translating gives CSVVTGDRRHNEQFF. This chain connects TRBV29-1 to TRBJ2-1; 7 positions match TRBD1. This CDR3 comprises 15 residues. Germline V gene lookup returns CDR1 SQVTM and CDR2 ANQGSEA. The junction had 11 bases not matched to a gene; V was cut back by 4 bases and J by 5 bases.

This clone was recorded once. The gene calls are TRBV25-1 and TRBJ2-7, with a possible D match to TRBD1 (6 bases). This CDR3 region has 14 residues. V was trimmed by 4 bases and J by 0 bases, leaving 10 bases between them. Germline assignment: CDR1 MGHDK and CDR2 SYGVNS. The CDR3 spells CASSADRYSYEQYF. The CDR3 nucleotides are TGTGCCAGCAGTGCGGACAGATACTCCTACGAGCAGTACTTC.